This entry concerns a single T cell receptor (beta chain). This CDR3 comprises 15 residues. Germline CDR1 reads MNHEY; CDR2 reads SMNVEV (reference sequence). Losses at the gene ends were 5 bases for V and 2 bases for J; bases not matched to a gene: 6. During the 2 weeks before they entered the study, exposed participants had met someone with a PCR-confirmed or clinician-diagnosed COVID-19 case. These data originate in a study of blood T cell repertoires in COVID-19. Repertoires were generated with immunoSEQ multiplex PCR, while TCRdb's copy carries only in-frame clones and drops some. This sample has fewer than 150,000 clones; roughly four fifths occur once, and the top ten carry 1.5% to 2%.

The sample was PBMCs or T cells enriched from blood (not recorded which). This chain joins TRBV27 and TRBJ1-1; 9 nucleotides agree with TRBD1. The sequence derives from a woman between 18 and 29 years old who had been exposed to COVID-19. This CDR3 is CASSNGQGKNTEAFF. The CDR3 DNA follows: TGTGCCAGCAGTAACGGACAGGGGAAAAACACTGAAGCTTTCTTT.